This TCR beta chain was sequenced during a study of cytomegalovirus exposure and HLA in healthy donors (dated by TCRdb to 2016 to 2017). Concerning the study at large: The roughly 700 repertoires of the first cohort and the 95 to 150 validation repertoires were produced on the same platform, according to a later analysis. The study was designed to test whether signatures of past pathogen exposure could be identified by cataloging public T cell receptors. In addition to the first cohort of approximately 670 subjects, a separate validation cohort of 120 different subjects was used. High-throughput TCR immunosequencing, statistical association of individual TCRs with disease status, and machine learning were combined to predict cytomegalovirus infection status.

In the germline V gene (reference sequence), CDR1 corresponds to MNHEY and CDR2 to SMNVEV. From cysteine to phenylalanine, the CDR3 is 21 amino acids long. Only the CDR3 DNA stays, 63 bases, in frame from base 1. V is trimmed back by 6 bases and J by 2 bases, and the junction contains 22 bases that no gene match accounts for. General findings and caveats noted by the study authors: In a later analysis, TCRs clustered in the first cohort were found to also tend to co-occur in the roughly 130 validation repertoires, with 85% to 95% of cluster scores above 0. While some public TCRs were present in many individuals, most TCR sequences turned up only very rarely across donors. A later analysis lacked HLA typing for the validation cohort, so it scored co-occurrence in that cohort across all 120 or so repertoires. In both the original and validation cohorts, the classifier was reported to diagnose cytomegalovirus status with high specificity and sensitivity. The authors suggested that the approach could potentially be extended to other disease states and immunological phenotypes. In vitro tests confirmed that three of the cytomegalovirus-associated TCR beta chains recognize cytomegalovirus antigens. In the study, approximately 150 TCR beta chains were listed as associated with cytomegalovirus.

The donors belonged to the validation cohort of around 110 subjects, which was separate from the 666-subject first cohort. The library was obtained by the immunoSEQ multiplex PCR assay. On the study's bioinformatics: To diagnose cytomegalovirus status from the catalog of TCR beta chain sequences, a statistical classification framework was built. The immuneACCESS repertoire file appears here via TCRdb, limited to in-frame rearrangements. These files lack a portion of the clones; in checked studies, under half of the deficit traces to unresolved V genes, and the cause of the others is not known. V and J calls and clone size are copied from that table; D and trimming were computed from the DNA. The sample data list around 80,000 clones, and 85% to 95% of these were observed just once. The ten largest account for approximately 0.69% of the sample. Notes on this clone: The antigen it binds to is not known. No base quality information exists; no much larger clone differs at one position.

The sequence is built from TRBV27 and TRBJ2-4, with 10 bases in between that match TRBD2. The sequence derives from a woman younger than 35 in good health and CMV-seronegative. Sequencing was done on a sample of PBMCs. CDR3 sequence: CASRTTGGNDRTSGTKNIQYF. The DNA is TGTGCCAGCAGAACTACCGGCGGTAACGACAGAACTAGCGGGACCAAAAACATTCAGTACTTC.